The clone carrying this T cell receptor (beta chain) was picked up one time. Its antigen is currently unknown. This record comes from a study of PD-L1 blockade in urothelial cancer. Looking at the study overall: The analyses of blood took place 3 weeks (second dose) and 6 weeks after treatment start. Study-wide results and caveats: At the 3-week point, tumor-associated blood clones expanded more in durable-benefit patients.

V was trimmed by 4 bases and J by 5 bases, leaving 14 bases between them. CDR3 length equals 14 residues. CDR1 SGHAT and CDR2 FQNNGV come from the germline V gene. Patients' cancers were locally advanced or metastatic urothelial carcinomas. TCRdb's copy holds only in-frame clones and misses some; the assay was immunoSEQ multiplex PCR. The sample includes some 67,000 clones, roughly nine tenths seen only once; the top ten take roughly 3.3%. Here the sequenced sample was PBMCs, taken around atezolizumab (anti-PD-L1) treatment. This clonotype originated in a man in his sixties with urothelial cancer. The chain joins TRBV11-2 to TRBJ1-2; D possibly corresponds to TRBD1 (6 bases). The CDR3 nucleotides are TGTGCCAGCAGCTCAAGGGGGACCGGGTATGGCTACACCTTC. This encodes CASSSRGTGYGYTF.